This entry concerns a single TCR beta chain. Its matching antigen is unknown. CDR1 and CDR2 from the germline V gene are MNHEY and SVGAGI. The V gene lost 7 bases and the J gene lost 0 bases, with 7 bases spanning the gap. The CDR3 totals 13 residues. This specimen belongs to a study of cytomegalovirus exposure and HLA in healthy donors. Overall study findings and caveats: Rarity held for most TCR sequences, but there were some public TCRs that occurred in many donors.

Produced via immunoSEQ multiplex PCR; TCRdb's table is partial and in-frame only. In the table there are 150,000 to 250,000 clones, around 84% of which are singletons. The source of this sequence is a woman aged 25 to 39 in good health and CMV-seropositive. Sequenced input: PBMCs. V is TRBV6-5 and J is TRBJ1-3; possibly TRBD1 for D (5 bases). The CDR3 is CASKTVSGNTIYF. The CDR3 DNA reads TGTGCCAGCAAGACAGTCTCTGGAAACACCATATATTTT.